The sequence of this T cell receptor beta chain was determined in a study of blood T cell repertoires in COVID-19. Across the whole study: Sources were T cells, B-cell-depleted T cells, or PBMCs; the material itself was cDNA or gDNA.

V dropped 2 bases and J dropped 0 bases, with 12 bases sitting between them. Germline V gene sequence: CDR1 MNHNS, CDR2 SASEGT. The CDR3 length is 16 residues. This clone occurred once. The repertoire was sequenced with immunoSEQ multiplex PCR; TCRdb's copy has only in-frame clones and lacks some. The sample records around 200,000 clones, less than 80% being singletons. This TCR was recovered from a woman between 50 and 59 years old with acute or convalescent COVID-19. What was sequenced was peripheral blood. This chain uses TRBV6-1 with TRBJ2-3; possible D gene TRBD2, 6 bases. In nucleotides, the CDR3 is TGTGCCAGCAGTGAACCTATAGCGGCCAGCACAGATACGCAGTATTTT. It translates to CASSEPIAASTDTQYF.